This passage covers 8 T cell receptor beta chains from one sample sequenced in a study of blood T cells in healthy people across ages. Primers used in a second PCR of roughly 6 to 11 cycles were a sample-barcoded 5' primer and a J-beta primer mix. One entry per CDR3 protein results from TCRdb running MiXCR on the 5' RACE reads. The profile shows under 2,000,000 distinct CDR3 sequences, less than 50% of them singletons. Input material: blood. Receptors originate from a woman aged 40-49 years in good health.

The chain has TRBV9 and TRBJ1-6; 12 positions agree with TRBD1. Germline V CDR1 and CDR2: SGDLS, YYNGEE. CDR3 length: 16 residues. V lost 0 bases, J lost 10 bases, and 5 bases stayed unmatched. In DNA, the CDR3 is TGTGCCAGCAGCGTAGGGGGGACAGGGGGCGGCTCACCCCTCCACTTT. Translating gives CASSVGGTGGGSPLHF.

The gene calls are TRBV12-3 or TRBV12-4 and TRBJ1-2; a possible D gene is TRBD1 (6 bases). CDR3 length: 14 residues. V dropped 5 bases and J dropped 1 base, with 11 bases sitting between them. The CDR3 sequence: CASSRHRDNYGYTF. In nucleotides, the CDR3 is TGTGCCAGCAGTCGACACAGGGATAACTATGGCTACACCTTC.

This clonotype was detected once. The genes are TRBV7-2 and TRBJ1-2; no firm D call. The CDR3 sequence is 12 residues long. Trimming shortened V by 10 bases and J by 6 bases, and 15 bases separated the two germline ends. The germline V gene encodes CDR1 SGHTA and CDR2 FQGNSA. The chain's CDR3 is CATSGRWNGYTF. The CDR3 coding sequence is TGTGCCACCTCCGGGAGGTGGAATGGCTACACCTTC.

V gene TRBV27 combines with J gene TRBJ2-5; possibly TRBD1 for D (6 bases). The J call is doubtful: the DNA matches TRBJ2-7 better. The CDR3 is 14 amino acids. The germline CDR1 and CDR2 sequences are MNHEY and SMNVEV (reference sequence). The CDR3 here is CASSLSGTHYEQYF. Written as DNA, the CDR3 is TGTGCCAGCAGTCTCTCCGGGACACACTACGAGCAGTACTTC.

The V call is TRBV9, the J call TRBJ2-7; the D is unclear. V gave up 0 bases and J gave up 0 bases, with 13 bases separating them. Germline V gene lookup returns CDR1 SGDLS and CDR2 YYNGEE. CDR3 length: 16 residues. The DNA for the CDR3 is TGTGCCAGCAGCGTAGACCCCGGACCCAGCTCCTACGAGCAGTACTTC. It yields the protein CASSVDPGPSSYEQYF.

The V and J genes are TRBV6-5 and TRBJ1-1; unclear D gene. The length of the CDR3 is 14 residues. V was cut by 2 bases and J by 7 bases, with 14 bases left in between. Germline V gene lookup returns CDR1 MNHEY and CDR2 SVGAGI. CDR3 loop: CASSYGRVAGEAFF. CDR3 DNA: TGTGCCAGCAGTTACGGTAGGGTCGCGGGTGAAGCTTTCTTT.

The chain is built from TRBV5-1 and TRBJ2-1, with D possibly matching TRBD1 (5 bases). V gave up 4 bases and J gave up 10 bases, with 15 bases separating them. Germline CDR1 reads SGHRS; CDR2 reads YFSETQ. The CDR3 is made up of 13 amino acids. CDR3 in amino acids: CASSRGGTYEQFF. As DNA, the CDR3 is TGCGCCAGCAGCAGGGGCGGAACCTACGAGCAGTTCTTC.

This clonotype was found once. The chain has TRBV12-3 or TRBV12-4 and TRBJ2-5; TRBD2 aligns across 10 bases. J was trimmed by 11 bases and V by 1 base; bases with no gene match: 10. CDR3 length equals 15 residues. The CDR3 reads CASSLERGGNNEQYF. CDR3 DNA: TGTGCCAGCAGTTTAGAGCGGGGGGGAAACAATGAGCAGTACTTC.